Reported below is one TCR beta chain. Clones were sequenced by immunoSEQ multiplex PCR, and TCRdb holds only the in-frame ones, with some missing. The sample has 70,000 or so clones; around 91% are singletons. The data were taken from a study of OX40 agonist ivuxolimab in advanced cancers. Study overall: In three patients, partial responses were observed, one with hepatocellular carcinoma and two with cutaneous melanoma.

Looked up from germline, CDR1 is LNHDA and CDR2 is SQIVND (reference sequence). Trimming cost V 3 bases and J 4 bases, with 24 bases left between them. This CDR3 comprises 18 residues. This receptor was identified in an adult with an advanced solid tumor such as melanoma, head and neck, liver or kidney cancer. The chain employs TRBV19 and TRBJ1-1, with D possibly TRBD1 on 5 matching bases. This material consisted of CD4+ or CD8+ T cells sorted from blood, taken in a trial of the OX40 agonist ivuxolimab. This chain's CDR3 is CASSMGGPLTPLGTEAFF. CDR3 nucleotides: TGTGCCAGTAGTATGGGGGGACCCCTAACCCCATTGGGCACTGAAGCTTTCTTT.